These 7 T cell receptor beta chains were all obtained from the same sample, sequenced in a study of blood T cell repertoires in COVID-19 (TCRdb year 2020). Library generation was performed with the immunoSEQ multiplex PCR assay. Sourced from immuneACCESS, this table was stored by TCRdb with only in-frame sequences that have V and J called. A share of the clones is absent; for the studies checked, an unresolved V gene accounts for under half, and the remainder has no known explanation. Across this sample there are 150,000 to 250,000 clones, with roughly 77% seen only once. The ten largest clones add up to 5.5% to 7% of the sample. The specimen sequenced was peripheral blood. The receptors were gathered from a woman between 40 and 55 years old with COVID-19, enrolled during active disease.

The CDR3 is CASSPFTGTEQYF. The CDR3 nucleotides are TGTGCCAGCAGCCCATTTACAGGGACCGAGCAGTACTTC. The gene calls are TRBV9 and TRBJ2-7; D may be TRBD1 (6 bases). The germline gives CDR1 SGDLS, CDR2 YYNGEE. Trimming removed 4 bases at V and 6 bases at J, with 14 bases between. The CDR3 extends over 13 amino acids.

The chain uses TRBV5-4 and TRBJ2-7; 14 positions match TRBD2. This CDR3 contains 15 residues. Germline-derived CDR1 and CDR2 are SGHNT and YYREEE (reference sequence). Germline trimming cut 3 bases from V and 7 bases from J; bases unmatched to any gene: 6. The DNA for the CDR3 is TGTGCCAGCAGCTCCGGGACTAGCGGGAGAGAGGAGCAGTACTTC. It codes for CASSSGTSGREEQYF.

There are a few counts of this clone. The genes are TRBV11-3 and TRBJ2-1; D is undetermined. This CDR3 has 14 residues. Trimming took 3 bases from V and 2 from J, leaving 8 bases between them. Germline values: CDR1 SGHNT, CDR2 YENEEA. CDR3 loop: CASSLNLAYNEQFF. CDR3 coding DNA: TGTGCCAGCAGCTTGAATCTAGCCTACAATGAGCAGTTCTTC.

The chain couples TRBV6-6 to TRBJ2-1, with TRBD2 matching over 7 bases. With 6 bases clipped from V and 0 bases from J, the junction kept 8 bases outside the gene matches. The CDR3 loop spans 16 amino acids. Looked up from germline, CDR1 is MNHNY and CDR2 is SVGAGI (reference sequence). CDR3 protein: CASSRIGRSSYNEQFF. The CDR3 DNA sequence: TGTGCCAGCAGCCGGATCGGGAGGAGCTCCTACAATGAGCAGTTCTTC.

This clone was found a few times. V and J are TRBV6-5 and TRBJ1-2; TRBD1 might be the D (5 bases). Germline CDR1 MNHEY, CDR2 SVGAGI. With 0 bases removed from V and 4 bases from J, the gap between germline ends came to 12 bases. The CDR3 is 15 amino acids. The DNA for the CDR3 is TGTGCCAGCAGTTACTCGAGACAGCGAGGCTATGGCTACACCTTC. Its translation is CASSYSRQRGYGYTF.

This clone has more than one count but fewer than ten. This chain joins TRBV7-9 and TRBJ1-1; TRBD1 matches 10 bases. CDR3 size: 14 residues. CDR1 is SEHNR, CDR2 FQNEAQ, per germline (reference sequence). The J segment lost 6 bases and the V segment lost 5 bases, leaving 6 bases of the junction unmatched. The CDR3 loop is CASSGWTGGPEAFF. The CDR3 coding sequence is TGTGCCAGCAGCGGATGGACAGGGGGGCCTGAAGCTTTCTTT.

The chain is built from TRBV27 and TRBJ1-1; TRBD1 might be the D (6 bases). Germline V gives CDR1 MNHEY, CDR2 SMNVEV (reference sequence). V gave up 6 bases and J gave up 1 base, with 21 bases separating them. This CDR3 is 17 amino acids long. CDR3 DNA sequence: TGTGCCAGCAGCCAGGGACATATCTCCCTGGGGAACACTGAAGCTTTCTTT. This encodes CASSQGHISLGNTEAFF.